This note documents a single TCR beta chain sequence. Trimming pared 6 bases from V and 4 bases from J, leaving 13 bases between. The CDR3 sequence is 14 residues long. Per the germline V gene, CDR1 is SNHLY and CDR2 is FYNNEI. The protocol was immunoSEQ multiplex PCR, while the TCRdb copy is restricted to in-frame clones and leaves out a portion. This sample yields 90,000 or so clones, of which around four fifths are seen a single time; 15% to 20% belongs to the top ten. The data belong to a study of control samples from healthy donors and cancer patients. Source material: blood. The TCR comes from a man younger than 40 in good health. This sequence joins TRBV2 and TRBJ1-5; D might be TRBD1 (5 bases). This CDR3 is CASRAGTLNQPQHF. Here the CDR3 DNA reads TGTGCCAGCAGGGCCGGGACCCTAAATCAGCCCCAGCATTTT.